This TCR beta chain was recovered during a study of shared T cell receptors in the human thymus. Assay: immunoSEQ multiplex PCR; the TCRdb copy retains only in-frame clones and omits some. The data show hundreds of thousands of clones, with approximately 85% seen just once and roughly 0.01% held by the top ten. There are 18 residues in the CDR3. These data were likewise used in another study, on human thymus T cells.

The rearrangement uses TRBV1 and TRBJ2-1; TRBD2, as called in the table, went unchecked against the DNA. TRBV1 constitutes a pseudogene. The TCR was taken from a girl less than two years old with a congenital heart defect. Sequenced material: thymocytes. The CDR3 DNA reads TGCACCAGCAGCCAAGTATATTGGTTCGGGGGGACCCACAATGAGCAGTTCTTC. Translation gives CTSSQVYWFGGTHNEQFF.